The entry that follows covers one TCR beta chain sequence. The target antigen is unknown. 60 Vbeta and 13 Jbeta primers were used in PCR. Assay: immunoSEQ multiplex PCR; the TCRdb copy retains only in-frame clones and omits some. The table lists around 150,000 clones, roughly 73% of them singletons. This record comes from a study of cytomegalovirus exposure and HLA in healthy donors. Trimming removed 4 bases from V and 1 base from J, with 13 bases in between. The length of the CDR3 is 15 residues. The germline V gene encodes CDR1 PRHDT and CDR2 FYEKMQ (reference sequence). Study findings and constraints: There were a few CMV-associated chains whose specificity for CMV antigens was confirmed in vitro. Listed as cytomegalovirus-associated were approximately 160 TCR beta chains.

This sequence was found in a human donor in good health. The V call is TRBV13, the J call TRBJ1-1, with TRBD1 as a possible D gene (6 bases). Specimen: PBMCs. In DNA form, the CDR3 reads TGTGCCAGCAGCTCTCGGACAGAGGGGAACACTGAAGCTTTCTTT. Protein product: CASSSRTEGNTEAFF.